Listed here are 25 T cell receptor beta chains from one sample, sequenced in a study of T cell responses to AZD1222 COVID-19 vaccine. Profiling relied on immunoSEQ multiplex PCR, and the TCRdb table lists in-frame clones only, not all of them. The profile shows roughly 250,000 clones, approximately 95% of them singletons. Specimen: peripheral blood, collected on day 0 of AZD1222 vaccination. These receptors all come from an adult in good health.

V is TRBV11-2 and J is TRBJ2-7, with a possible D match to TRBD2 (6 bases). Trimming left V 5 bases short and J 4 bases short, with 18 bases between. The CDR3 consists of 15 residues. Germline CDR1 reads SGHAT; CDR2 reads FQNNGV. The CDR3 region has the DNA TGTGCCAGCAGCGGGCTAGCGAAACCCATTTACGAGCAGTACTTC. This gives the protein CASSGLAKPIYEQYF. Filled out from reference TRBV11-2 and TRBJ2-7, the complete variable domain reads EAGVAQSPRYKIIEKRQSVAFWCNPISGHATLYWYQQILGQGPKLLIQFQNNGVVDDSQLPKDRFSAERLKGVDSTLKIQPAKLEDSAVYLCASSGLAKPIYEQYFGPGTRLTVT.

The chain employs TRBV7-6 and TRBJ2-7; TRBD1 might be the D (5 bases). The CDR3 extends over 10 amino acids. Germline lookup yields CDR1 SGHVS and CDR2 FNYEAQ. V dropped 5 bases and J dropped 9 bases, with 8 bases sitting between them. CDR3 nucleotides: TGTGCCAGCAGCCCGCAGGGGCAGTACTTC. It yields the protein CASSPQGQYF. The full variable domain, its missing parts supplied by reference TRBV7-6 and TRBJ2-7, is GAGVSQSPRYKVTKRGQDVALRCDPISGHVSLYWYRQALGQGPEFLTYFNYEAQQDKSGLPNDRFSAERPEGSISTLTIQRTEQRDSAMYRCASSPQGQYFGPGTRLTVT.

The count of this clone is one. This sequence joins TRBV28 and TRBJ1-2, with D unclear. The CDR3 has 13 amino acids. Germline V gives CDR1 MDHEN, CDR2 SYDVKM. Trimming pared 6 bases from V and 5 bases from J, leaving 13 bases between. The CDR3 nucleotides read TGTGCCAGCAGGCAAGTCACTGGGTATGGCTACACCTTC. Its translation: CASRQVTGYGYTF.

The sample holds one count of this clone. V and J are TRBV6-1 and TRBJ1-3; tentatively, D is TRBD1 (5 bases). The germline CDR1 and CDR2 sequences are MNHNS and SASEGT. CDR3 length: 14 amino acids. V lost 2 bases to trimming and J lost 3 bases, with 8 bases between them. This CDR3 is CASSELGDGNTIYF. The CDR3 DNA follows: TGTGCCAGCAGTGAATTAGGGGATGGAAACACCATATATTTT.

This chain connects TRBV3-1 (or the pseudogene TRBV3-2) to TRBJ2-1; 9 bases fit TRBD2. From germline, CDR1 is LGHDT and CDR2 YNNKEL (reference sequence). Unmatched junction bases numbered 15, after V lost 4 bases and J lost 5 bases. The CDR3 has 18 amino acids. CDR3: CASSLTTGAGGRNNEQFF. The CDR3 DNA reads as TGTGCCAGCAGCCTTACCACAGGAGCGGGAGGAAGGAACAATGAGCAGTTCTTC.

The chain combines TRBV5-1 with TRBJ1-4; TRBD1 matches at 7 bases. The CDR3 has 13 residues. CDR1 and CDR2 from the germline V gene are SGHRS and YFSETQ. V lost 3 bases, J lost 8 bases, and 4 bases stayed unmatched. CDR3 nucleotide sequence: TGCGCCAGCAGCTGGGACAGATTCGAAAAACTGTTTTTT. It codes for CASSWDRFEKLFF.

The rearrangement joins TRBV11-3 to TRBJ2-7, with TRBD1 matching over 8 bases. The CDR3 spans 13 residues. Per the germline V gene, CDR1 is SGHNT and CDR2 is YENEEA. V trimming: 5 bases; J trimming: 8 bases; junction bases outside the gene matches: 8. The CDR3 region is CASSVGQGRQQYF. The DNA for the CDR3 is TGTGCCAGCAGCGTCGGACAGGGCCGCCAGCAGTACTTC.

V and J are TRBV2 and TRBJ1-5, with D hard to call. Trimming pared 8 bases from V and 3 bases from J, leaving 17 bases between. This CDR3 is built from 15 residues. Germline V gives CDR1 SNHLY, CDR2 FYNNEI. The CDR3 sequence: CASRSGVTDNQPQHF. CDR3 DNA sequence: TGTGCCAGCCGGTCAGGCGTGACCGACAATCAGCCCCAGCATTTT.

This clone has just one count. This chain connects TRBV6-6 to TRBJ1-4, with a possible D match to TRBD1 (5 bases). This CDR3 has 16 amino acids. CDR1 is MNHNY, CDR2 SVGAGI, per germline (reference sequence). Trimming removed 2 bases at V and 0 bases at J, with 10 bases between. This CDR3 reads CASSYLRTTTNEKLFF. The CDR3 DNA reads as TGTGCCAGCAGTTACCTGAGGACAACAACTAATGAAAAACTGTTTTTT.

The chain joins TRBV6-6 to TRBJ1-2, with D unresolved. The germline gives CDR1 MNHNY, CDR2 SVGAGI (reference sequence). The length of the CDR3 is 10 residues. The CDR3 region is CAVDGYGYTF. CDR3 nucleotide sequence: TGTGCTGTTGATGGCTATGGCTACACCTTC.

This clone was observed once. The V call is TRBV12-3 or TRBV12-4, the J call TRBJ2-5, with a possible D match to TRBD2 (5 bases). Trimming took 8 bases from V and 2 from J, leaving 12 bases between them. The CDR3 has 13 residues. The CDR3 region is CASRIGIQETQYF. The CDR3 nucleotides read TGTGCCAGCCGAATCGGGATACAAGAGACCCAGTACTTC.

For the CDR3, the DNA is TGTGCCAGCAGCGTAGAGGCAGGGACCGGCGCAGATACGCAGTATTTT. It yields the protein CASSVEAGTGADTQYF. The genes are TRBV9 and TRBJ2-3; tentatively, D is TRBD1 or TRBD2 (5 bases each). CDR1 and CDR2 from the germline V gene are SGDLS and YYNGEE. The CDR3 covers 16 residues. The germline V and J ends were trimmed by 0 bases and 4 bases, with 15 bases remaining between them.

This CDR3 reads CATQDSGDEKLFF. The CDR3 DNA sequence: TGTGCCACCCAAGATTCGGGAGATGAAAAACTGTTTTTT. J is TRBJ1-4 and V is TRBV24-1, with no clear D. V was trimmed by 9 bases and J by 6 bases, leaving 13 bases between them. The germline gives CDR1 KGHDR, CDR2 SFDVKD. This CDR3 has 13 residues.

The V gene is TRBV7-8, the J gene TRBJ1-1, with TRBD1 identical over 9 bases. V lost 5 bases to trimming and J lost 5 bases; unmatched junction nucleotides: 15. The germline V gene encodes CDR1 SGHVS and CDR2 FQNEAQ. CDR3 length: 17 residues. The CDR3 coding sequence is TGTGCCAGCAGCCAACTTCCGGGACAGGGTAGTAATACTGAAGCTTTCTTT. It translates to CASSQLPGQGSNTEAFF.

The rearrangement uses TRBV12-3 or TRBV12-4 and TRBJ1-2; D is undetermined. V was clipped by 2 bases and J by 8 bases, with 9 bases between them. The CDR3 has 12 amino acids. CDR3 in amino acids: CASSLQGGGYTF. As DNA, the CDR3 is TGTGCCAGCAGTTTACAAGGCGGGGGCTACACCTTC.

The rearrangement links TRBV6-5 to TRBJ2-3; 8 bases are shared with TRBD2. J gave up 4 bases and V 2 bases, and 8 bases lay outside the gene matches. The CDR3 has 16 residues. CDR1 is MNHEY, CDR2 SVGAGI, per germline. DNA for the CDR3: TGTGCCAGCAGTTACGATAGCGGGAACCTTCCAGATACGCAGTATTTT. The encoded protein is CASSYDSGNLPDTQYF.

J is TRBJ1-6 and V is TRBV6-6, with 8 bases lining up with TRBD1. The germline V gene encodes CDR1 MNHNY and CDR2 SVGAGI (reference sequence). The CDR3 runs 13 residues. Trimming took 5 bases from V and 10 from J; bases not matched to a gene: 4. As DNA, the CDR3 is TGTGCCAGCAGTGGACAGGGAGCATCACCCCTCCACTTT. Protein sequence: CASSGQGASPLHF.

This clone was detected only once. The gene calls are TRBV5-5 and TRBJ2-7; D is ambiguous. Trimming left V 2 bases short and J 1 base short, with 13 bases between. Germline assignment: CDR1 SGHKS and CDR2 YYEKEE (reference sequence). The CDR3 runs to 15 residues. The CDR3 DNA sequence: TGTGCCAGCAGCTTCCGGGCCCATCCGTCCTACGAGCAGTACTTC. Amino acids: CASSFRAHPSYEQYF.

CDR3 sequence (DNA): TGTGCCAGCCAACGGATGGGAGGGGCCGAGCAGTACTTC. Amino acid sequence: CASQRMGGAEQYF. The genes are TRBV25-1 and TRBJ2-7; 7 bases are a match to TRBD2. In germline, CDR1 is MGHDK, CDR2 SYGVNS. The length of the CDR3 is 13 residues. V was clipped by 8 bases and J by 6 bases; unmatched bases: 10.

Remarks on this clone: Other DNA sequences within the sample encode an identical CDR3. CDR3 amino acids: CASSRNGYTF. For the CDR3, the DNA is TGTGCCAGCAGTCGCAACGGCTACACCTTC. V is TRBV28 and J is TRBJ1-2; no firm D call. This CDR3 comprises 10 residues. Germline CDR1 reads MDHEN; CDR2 reads SYDVKM. Trimming took 5 bases from V and 8 from J, leaving 6 bases between them.

This clone has a single count. V and J are TRBV7-8 and TRBJ2-4, with D uncertain. Trimming took 1 base from V and 2 from J, leaving 12 bases between them. CDR3 length: 16 residues. In germline, CDR1 is SGHVS, CDR2 FQNEAQ. CDR3 sequence reads: CASSLGLRETKNIQYF. CDR3 nucleotides: TGTGCCAGCAGCTTAGGCCTTAGAGAAACCAAAAACATTCAGTACTTC.

The table lists this clone with a count of one. The chain carries TRBV27 and TRBJ2-2; D is uncertain. V was pared by 6 bases and J by 0 bases, with 8 bases between. CDR3 size: 14 residues. Germline CDR1 reads MNHEY; CDR2 reads SMNVEV (reference sequence). The CDR3 nucleotides read TGTGCCAGCAGGACTGCACCGAACACCGGGGAGCTGTTTTTT. As protein: CASRTAPNTGELFF.

The V and J genes are TRBV28 and TRBJ2-7; 8 positions agree with TRBD2. The CDR3 spans 15 residues. Germline V lookup: CDR1 MDHEN, CDR2 SYDVKM. J was trimmed by 5 bases and V by 7 bases; bases with no gene match: 13. In DNA form, the CDR3 reads TGTGCCAGCAACCTATTCGGGAGCGGGAGTAACGAGCAGTACTTC. Amino acids: CASNLFGSGSNEQYF.

This chain connects TRBV2 to TRBJ2-3; tentatively, D is TRBD2 (5 bases). The CDR3 loop spans 15 amino acids. The germline V gene has CDR1 SNHLY and CDR2 FYNNEI. V was cut by 4 bases and J by 3 bases, with 14 bases left in between. The CDR3 DNA sequence: TGTGCCAGCAGTGGTCTCGGGGTTCCGACAGATACGCAGTATTTT. Its translation is CASSGLGVPTDTQYF.

V gene TRBV6-4 combines with J gene TRBJ1-5; D perhaps matches TRBD1 (5 bases). V gave up 5 bases and J gave up 1 base, with 9 bases separating them. This CDR3 spans 14 amino acids. CDR1 is MRHNA and CDR2 is SNTAGT in the germline V gene. The CDR3 DNA is TGTGCCAGCAGTACAGGCAGGAGCAATCAGCCCCAGCATTTT. Residues: CASSTGRSNQPQHF.